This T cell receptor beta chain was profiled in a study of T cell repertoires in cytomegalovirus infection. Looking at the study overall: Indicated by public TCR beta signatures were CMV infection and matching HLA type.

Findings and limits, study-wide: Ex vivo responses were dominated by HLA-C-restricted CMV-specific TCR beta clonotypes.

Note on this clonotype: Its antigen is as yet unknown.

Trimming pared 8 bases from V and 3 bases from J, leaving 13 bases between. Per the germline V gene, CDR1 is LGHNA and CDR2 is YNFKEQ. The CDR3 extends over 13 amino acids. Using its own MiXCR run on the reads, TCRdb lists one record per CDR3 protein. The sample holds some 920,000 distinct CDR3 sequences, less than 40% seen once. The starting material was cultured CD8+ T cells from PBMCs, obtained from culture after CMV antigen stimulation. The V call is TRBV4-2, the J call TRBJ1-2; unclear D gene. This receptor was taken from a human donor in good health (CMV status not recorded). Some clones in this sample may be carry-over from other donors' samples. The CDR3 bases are TGTGCCAGCCATGGGCAGGAAGACTATGGCTACACCTTC. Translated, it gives CASHGQEDYGYTF.